A selection of T cell receptor beta chains follows, all from one sample in a study of blood T cell repertoires in COVID-19. The data were produced by immunoSEQ multiplex PCR, yet TCRdb's version contains in-frame clones alone and is incomplete. The repertoire includes under 150,000 clones, over 70% of them detected once, and 3.5% to 5% sits in the top ten. Sequencing was carried out using PBMCs or T cells enriched from blood (not recorded which). All receptors derive from a man aged 50 to 59 in a cohort exposed to, infected with or recovered from COVID-19 (not recorded which). CDR3s include the opening cysteine and the closing phenylalanine or tryptophan. A D gene is named only where the DNA matches it firmly. The size of a clone is reported for some rows only, either as once, few or many, or as a class for expanded clones.

d_gene	j_gene	v_gene	abundance	CDR3aa	CDR3nt
-	TRBJ2-7	TRBV7-2	-	CASSQGGEQYF	TGTGCCAGCAGCCAGGGGGGAGAGCAGTACTTC
-	TRBJ1-5	TRBV2	-	CASSDPGKGYSNQPQHF	TGTGCCAGCAGTGACCCCGGTAAGGGGTATAGCAATCAGCCCCAGCATTTT
-	TRBJ1-6	TRBV27	-	CASTPRPGIMNSPLHF	TGTGCCAGCACCCCCCGGCCGGGAATAATGAATTCACCCCTCCACTTT
-	TRBJ2-2	TRBV18	-	CASSVNTGELFF	TGTGCCAGCTCCGTCAACACCGGGGAGCTGTTTTTT
-	TRBJ1-2	TRBV5-6	-	CASSLDGQGFNYGYTF	TGTGCCAGCAGCTTGGATGGTCAGGGCTTTAACTATGGCTACACCTTC
-	TRBJ2-7	TRBV7-9	-	CASMQGTHEQYF	TGTGCCAGTATGCAGGGTACCCACGAGCAGTACTTC
-	TRBJ1-4	TRBV25-1	-	CASSRGDSTNEKLFF	TGTGCCAGCAGCAGGGGAGATTCAACTAATGAAAAACTGTTTTTT
-	TRBJ2-5	TRBV18	-	CASSSSQETQYF	TGTGCCAGTTCAAGCTCCCAAGAGACCCAGTACTTC
-	TRBJ1-3	TRBV2	few	CASSVLTPARGNTIYF	TGTGCCAGCAGTGTACTTACGCCTGCCCGAGGAAACACCATATATTTT
TRBD1	TRBJ2-2	TRBV4-1	once	CASSRQQGLNTGELFF	TGCGCCAGCAGCCGACAACAGGGGCTAAACACCGGGGAGCTGTTTTTT
-	TRBJ1-5	TRBV3-1/TRBV3-2	-	CASSPTANQPQHF	TGTGCCAGCAGCCCGACAGCCAATCAGCCCCAGCATTTT
-	TRBJ2-1	TRBV28	few	CASSLVASSNNEQFF	TGTGCCAGCAGTTTAGTGGCTAGCAGTAACAATGAGCAGTTCTTC
TRBD2	TRBJ2-7	TRBV29-1	-	CSAVEGEGYEQYF	TGCAGCGCCGTCGAAGGGGAGGGATACGAGCAGTACTTC
TRBD2	TRBJ2-1	TRBV7-6	few	CASSLVLADYYNEQFF	TGTGCCAGCAGCTTAGTCCTAGCGGATTATTACAATGAGCAGTTCTTC
-	TRBJ2-1	TRBV24-1	-	CATSDSPSRHEQFF	TGTGCCACCAGTGATTCTCCTAGCAGGCATGAGCAGTTCTTC
-	TRBJ2-1	TRBV27	-	CASSGSSGDEQFF	TGTGCCAGCAGCGGGAGTTCCGGGGATGAGCAGTTCTTC
-	TRBJ1-2	TRBV29-1	-	CSVEGRQGHTF	TGCAGCGTTGAAGGGCGGCAGGGTCACACCTTC
-	TRBJ1-1	TRBV18	-	CASSPSAGRAGTEAFF	TGTGCCAGCTCACCTTCGGCAGGGAGGGCAGGCACTGAAGCTTTCTTT
-	TRBJ1-2	TRBV2	-	CASSVGQNYGYTF	TGTGCCAGCAGTGTAGGACAGAACTATGGCTACACCTTC
TRBD1	TRBJ2-1	TRBV7-9	-	CASSLGAGGSAYPSFF	TGTGCCAGCAGCTTAGGTGCAGGGGGCTCTGCTTACCCTTCCTTCTTC
TRBD1	TRBJ1-1	TRBV29-1	-	CSVLLPGGVSTEAFF	TGCAGCGTTCTCTTGCCAGGGGGCGTGAGCACTGAAGCTTTCTTT
TRBD1	TRBJ2-5	TRBV25-1	-	CASSDPDRGGETQYF	TGTGCCAGCAGTGACCCTGACAGGGGGGGAGAGACCCAGTACTTC
-	TRBJ2-7	TRBV14	-	CASSTLEGVSSREQYF	TGTGCCAGCAGCACACTCGAGGGAGTGAGCTCTCGGGAGCAGTACTTC
TRBD1	TRBJ1-3	TRBV9	-	CASSATGGNAGNTIYF	TGTGCCAGCAGCGCGACAGGGGGGAACGCTGGAAACACCATATATTTT
-	TRBJ2-7	TRBV19	-	CASSMNSLYEQYF	TGTGCCAGTAGTATGAACAGTCTCTACGAGCAGTACTTC
-	TRBJ2-7	TRBV6-1	-	CASSEGPAGSYEQYF	TGTGCCAGCAGTGAGGGTCCGGCGGGAAGCTACGAGCAGTACTTC
-	TRBJ1-4	TRBV7-9	-	CASSLVAGLEKLFF	TGTGCCAGCAGCTTAGTTGCAGGTTTGGAAAAACTGTTTTTT
-	TRBJ2-5	TRBV9	-	CASSREETQYF	TGTGCCAGCTCACGGGAAGAGACCCAGTACTTC
TRBD2	TRBJ2-1	TRBV7-6	-	CASSLSIGGYNEQFF	TGTGCCAGCAGCCTTTCAATCGGGGGGTACAATGAGCAGTTCTTC
TRBD2	TRBJ2-5	TRBV5-4	-	CASSLVGREGYQYF	TGTGCCAGCAGCTTGGTTGGCAGGGAGGGATACCAGTACTTC
TRBD1	TRBJ2-7	TRBV7-2	-	CASRLTGTGVYEQYF	TGTGCCAGCAGGTTAACCGGGACAGGGGTCTACGAGCAGTACTTC
-	TRBJ1-2	TRBV6-5	-	CATTKGAEQSYGYTF	TGTGCCACTACGAAAGGGGCAGAACAATCCTATGGCTACACCTTC
TRBD1	TRBJ2-7	TRBV10-3	-	CAISEAGQAPLGEQYF	TGTGCCATCAGTGAGGCGGGACAGGCGCCTTTAGGTGAGCAGTACTTC
TRBD1	TRBJ1-1	TRBV5-1	-	CASSRPTGGTEAFF	TGCGCCAGCAGTCGGCCGACAGGGGGTACTGAAGCTTTCTTT
TRBD1	TRBJ2-7	TRBV7-9	-	CASSSLRRGQTSYEQYF	TGTGCCAGCAGCTCCCTCCGAAGGGGACAGACCTCCTACGAGCAGTACTTC
TRBD2	TRBJ2-3	TRBV5-1	-	CASSLGLAGVADTQYF	TGCGCCAGCAGCTTGGGACTAGCGGGAGTAGCAGATACGCAGTATTTT
-	TRBJ2-7	TRBV20-1	-	CSASSGGSYEQYF	TGCAGTGCTAGTAGCGGTGGCTCCTACGAGCAGTACTTC
-	TRBJ1-4	TRBV6-4	-	CASSEQPANEKLFF	TGTGCCAGCAGTGAACAGCCAGCTAATGAAAAACTGTTTTTT
TRBD1	TRBJ1-5	TRBV10-3	-	CAISESGRGGNQPQHF	TGTGCCATCAGTGAGTCGGGCAGGGGGGGCAATCAGCCCCAGCATTTT
TRBD1	TRBJ2-2	TRBV5-1	-	CASSFGTATGELFF	TGCGCCAGCAGCTTTGGGACAGCCACCGGGGAGCTGTTTTTT